This T cell receptor (beta chain) was sequenced during a study of blood T cell repertoires in COVID-19. Study details: The analysed material was cDNA or gDNA that came from T cells, B-cell-depleted T cells, or PBMCs.

How the authors handled the data: It was from reference gene primer amplification that nucleated cell counts were estimated. Generated by immunoSEQ multiplex PCR, the TCRdb table keeps only in-frame clones and is missing some. D and trimming were read from the DNA, whereas the V and J calls and clone size are those reported in that table. The repertoire holds nearly 55,000 clones, roughly three quarters seen once, with more than 13% in the top ten. V was shortened by 6 bases and J by 4 bases, with 22 bases between the two germline ends. Germline V gene sequence: CDR1 MNHEY, CDR2 SMNVEV (reference sequence). The CDR3 extends over 17 amino acids.

The TCR originated in a human donor with active or convalescent COVID-19. The donor label of this sample is uncertain. The genes are TRBV27 and TRBJ1-3, with D uncertain. Material: peripheral blood. CDR3 loop: CASSPRAWGVLGNTIYF. The CDR3 nucleotides are TGTGCCAGCAGCCCGAGGGCATGGGGAGTGTTGGGAAACACCATATATTTT.